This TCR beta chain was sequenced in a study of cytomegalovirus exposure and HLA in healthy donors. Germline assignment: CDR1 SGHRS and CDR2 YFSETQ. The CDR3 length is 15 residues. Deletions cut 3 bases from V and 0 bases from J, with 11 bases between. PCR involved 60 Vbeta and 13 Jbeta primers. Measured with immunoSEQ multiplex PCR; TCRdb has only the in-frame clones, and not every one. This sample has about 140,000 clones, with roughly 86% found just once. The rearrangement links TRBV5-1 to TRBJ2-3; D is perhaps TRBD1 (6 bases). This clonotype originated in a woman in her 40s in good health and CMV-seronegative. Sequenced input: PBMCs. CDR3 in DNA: TGCGCCAGCAGCTCCGAGGGACAAAGCACAGATACGCAGTATTTT. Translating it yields CASSSEGQSTDTQYF. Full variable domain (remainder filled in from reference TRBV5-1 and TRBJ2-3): KAGVTQTPRYLIKTRGQQVTLSCSPISGHRSVSWYQQTPGQGLQFLFEYFSETQRNKGNFPGRFSGRQFSNSRSEMNVSTLELGDSALYLCASSSEGQSTDTQYFGPGTRLTVL.